This record covers a single T cell receptor beta chain. The antigen is undetermined. Stable Graves' hyperthyroidism denoted no ophthalmopathy progression over 18 months. In making diagnoses, clinical symptoms, serum thyroxine and TRAb, thyroid ultrasound and orbital computed tomography were all used. The sample belongs to a study of T cells in Graves' hyperthyroidism and ophthalmopathy. TCR beta CDR3 sequences were amplified from RNA transcripts. Using the HTBI primer set, a first-round RT-PCR was run on the TCR CDR3. TCRdb re-derived calls from the multiplex PCR reads in MiXCR, one entry per CDR3 protein. In the table there are 800,000 or so distinct CDR3 sequences, 35% to 40% of which are singletons. Trimming shortened V by 4 bases and J by 14 bases, and 18 bases separated the two germline ends. This CDR3 has 14 amino acids. The germline gives CDR1 SEHNR, CDR2 FQNEAQ (reference sequence). Findings of the study overall: The majority of expanded thyroid clonotypes above 0.001 also appeared in blood. Through a model of 13 V-J features, ophthalmopathy was separated from stable hyperthyroidism.

The receptor was derived from a man younger than 30 with Graves' hyperthyroidism. The source material was blood. The V gene is TRBV7-9, the J gene TRBJ1-6; the D is unclear. The CDR3 loop reads CASSSPGSLGTLHF. Written as DNA, the CDR3 is TGTGCCAGCAGCTCCCCGGGAAGCCTGGGAACCCTCCACTTT.